The T cell receptor beta chain under discussion was sequenced for a study of shared clonotypes between healthy human individuals. It was at deep level that the assay was run. Libraries were prepared by immunoSEQ multiplex PCR; TCRdb keeps only in-frame clonotypes and omits some of them. Of some 1 million clones listed, about three quarters were seen once; the top ten hold roughly 1.4%. The CDR3 has 13 amino acids. The V segment lost 3 bases and the J segment 4 bases; nucleotides outside the gene matches: 1. CDR1 is ENHRY and CDR2 is SYGVKD in the germline V gene. The sample taken for sequencing was memory CD4+ T cells sorted from blood. Regarding subset: CD45RA-negative fraction. The chain uses TRBV10-3 and TRBJ2-5; 8 bases fit TRBD1. This receptor was obtained from a man aged 18 to 35 in good health. The CDR3 region is CAISDTGGETQYF. Here the CDR3 DNA reads TGTGCCATCAGTGATACAGGGGGAGAGACCCAGTACTTC.